This is a list of T cell receptor beta chains from one sample in a study of T cells in Graves' hyperthyroidism and ophthalmopathy. TCRdb itself ran the multiplex PCR reads through MiXCR, one entry per CDR3 protein. This sample has 490,000 or so distinct CDR3 sequences, with just under 20% found just once. The sequenced sample consisted of blood. The receptors come from a man in his forties or fifties with Graves' ophthalmopathy. Each CDR3 is given with its conserved first and last residue. The D gene is left open where the match is weak. Expanded clones get a size class; other rows say once, few or many, or leave the size out.

abundance | v_gene | d_gene | CDR3aa
few | TRBV30 | . | CAWRAPPGETQYF
. | TRBV11-3 | . | CASSHGAPGGAFF
few | TRBV19 | TRBD1 | CASMGGDRGGEKLFF
few | TRBV5-1 | . | CASSLGASDYGYTF
. | TRBV29-1 | . | CSVVEIVSYNEQFF
few | TRBV11-2 | TRBD1 | CASGWDSLNEKLFF
. | TRBV20-1 | . | CSARVRESTDTQYF
many | TRBV20-1 | . | CSATWASSYNEQFF
. | TRBV19 | . | CASSIRQVRNQPQHF
. | TRBV6-2/TRBV6-3 | . | CASSPLVGGGATDTQYF
. | TRBV7-6 | TRBD2 | CASSAREAGVLETQYF
. | TRBV20-1 | TRBD1 | CSARYYRGLNTQYF
. | TRBV11-2 | . | CASSSNLSGREQYF